Shown below are 4 T cell receptor beta chains from a single sample sequenced in a study of blood T cell repertoires in COVID-19. Method: immunoSEQ multiplex PCR; TCRdb's copy keeps in-frame clones and lacks some. The sample has hundreds of thousands of clones; approximately 89% are singletons. Sequencing input: peripheral blood. These TCRs come from a woman between 70 and 85 years old with COVID-19, enrolled during active disease.

The V and J genes are TRBV5-1 and TRBJ1-2, with 7 bases fitting TRBD1. In germline, CDR1 is SGHRS, CDR2 YFSETQ. The CDR3 has 14 residues. The trim removed 4 bases at V and 0 bases at J, leaving 3 bases unmatched. The CDR3 DNA is TGCGCCAGCAGCCGGGACAGCGCTAACTATGGCTACACCTTC. It yields the protein CASSRDSANYGYTF.

CDR3 nucleotides: TGTGCCAGCAGCCCCCCGGGGAGCTCTGGGGCCAACGTCCTGACTTTC. Residues: CASSPPGSSGANVLTF. The chain is built from TRBV7-3 and TRBJ2-6, with D possibly matching TRBD2 (5 bases). Germline-derived CDR1 and CDR2 are SGHTA and FQGTGA. The CDR3 extends over 16 amino acids. V dropped 5 bases and J dropped 0 bases, with 11 bases sitting between them.

This clone showed up just once. V gene TRBV28 combines with J gene TRBJ1-4, with D possibly being TRBD1 (6 bases). Trimming stripped 1 base from V and 7 bases from J, with 10 bases between. CDR1 MDHEN and CDR2 SYDVKM come from the germline V gene. The CDR3 sequence is 14 residues long. CDR3 coding DNA: TGTGCCAGCAGTTTATCCAGGGGCGGTGAAAAACTGTTTTTT. Amino acid sequence: CASSLSRGGEKLFF.

The sample holds one count of this clone. The CDR3 nucleotides read TGTGCCATCCGGGCGGGTCCTGCCTACAATGAGCAGTTCTTC. Residues: CAIRAGPAYNEQFF. The J gene is TRBJ2-1, the V gene TRBV10-3; perhaps TRBD2 as D (5 bases). This CDR3 has 14 residues. V was clipped by 8 bases and J by 2 bases, with 13 bases between them. Germline lookup yields CDR1 ENHRY and CDR2 SYGVKD.